This is a list of T cell receptor beta chains from one sample in a study of Ad26.COV2.S vaccination and SARS-CoV-2 variants. The table came from immunoSEQ multiplex PCR; TCRdb's copy has only in-frame clones and leaves some out. Of 400,000 or so clones in the sample, roughly nine tenths were seen once. The input for sequencing was peripheral blood, taken in a trial of Ad26.COV2.S vaccine versus placebo. These receptors were collected from a person between 18 and 65 years old who received the Ad26.COV2.S COVID-19 vaccine or a placebo. CDR3s include the opening cysteine and the closing phenylalanine or tryptophan. D genes are given only for firm matches. Clone sizes are given selectively: once, few, many, or a class where the clone is expanded.

j_gene | d_gene | v_gene | abundance | CDR3nt | CDR3aa
TRBJ1-3 | NA | TRBV10-3 | NA | TGTGCCATCAGTGGGCAGGGACAAAACTCTGGAAACACCATATATTTT | CAISGQGQNSGNTIYF
TRBJ2-3 | NA | TRBV2 | NA | TGTGCCAGCAGAGACAGCACAGATACGCAGTATTTT | CASRDSTDTQYF
TRBJ1-2 | NA | TRBV21-1 | NA | TGTGCCAGCAGCACAAAACACGGGGGTCCAGTTGACTACACCTTC | CASSTKHGGPVDYTF
TRBJ2-5 | NA | TRBV6-5 | once | TGTGCCAGCAGTTACCAAGGCCGGGGGGAGACCCAGTACTTC | CASSYQGRGETQYF
TRBJ2-3 | NA | TRBV3-1/TRBV3-2 | NA | TGTGCCAGCAGCCAAGCGGGGAGCCGCACAGATACGCAGTATTTT | CASSQAGSRTDTQYF
TRBJ2-1 | TRBD2 | TRBV29-1 | NA | TGCAGCGTTGAACTAGCGGGGGGGCTGTATGAGCAGTTCTTC | CSVELAGGLYEQFF
TRBJ2-7 | TRBD1 | TRBV7-9 | NA | TGTGCCAGCAGCATTACGGGGACAGCCTACGAGCAGTACTTC | CASSITGTAYEQYF
TRBJ2-1 | NA | TRBV18 | NA | TGTGCCAGCTCACCACCTCCCGGACCCGCGGTCTTC | CASSPPPGPAVF
TRBJ2-6 | TRBD1 | TRBV5-1 | NA | TGCGCCAGCAGCGGACAGGTTCTCGGTTCTGGGGCCAACGTCCTGACTTTC | CASSGQVLGSGANVLTF
TRBJ2-3 | TRBD2 | TRBV7-9 | NA | TGTGCCAGCAGCTTAGATCTGAGCGGGGGGGCGTTCGATACGCAGTATTTT | CASSLDLSGGAFDTQYF
TRBJ2-7 | TRBD2 | TRBV10-2 | once | TGCGCCAGCAGTGCCCAGCGGGGGGCCTACGAGCAGTACTTC | CASSAQRGAYEQYF
TRBJ2-7 | TRBD1 | TRBV23-1 | NA | TGCGCCAGCCACCAGACAGGGCTTCTCTACGAGCAGTACTTC | CASHQTGLLYEQYF
TRBJ1-1 | NA | TRBV7-2 | once | TGTGCCAGCAGCTTTATCAGCTTGAACACTGAAGCTTTCTTT | CASSFISLNTEAFF
TRBJ1-6 | NA | TRBV5-5 | NA | TGTGCCAGCAGCTCAGGTCCGAAGAGAGATAATTCACCCCTCCACTTT | CASSSGPKRDNSPLHF
TRBJ2-1 | TRBD2 | TRBV6-5 | NA | TGTGCCACCGGGACTAGCGTATACAATGAGCAGTTCTTC | CATGTSVYNEQFF
TRBJ2-2 | NA | TRBV2 | NA | TGTGCCAGCAGTTTTATTTGGACTTCCACCGGGGAGCTGTTTTTT | CASSFIWTSTGELFF
TRBJ2-7 | NA | TRBV4-3 | NA | TGCGCCAGCAGCCGCGAGCCGGGGAGCTCCTACGAGCAGTACTTC | CASSREPGSSYEQYF
TRBJ1-1 | NA | TRBV30 | NA | TGTGCCTGGAGTAACCGGGACGTCGAGAACACTGAAGCTTTCTTT | CAWSNRDVENTEAFF
TRBJ1-1 | TRBD1 | TRBV3-1/TRBV3-2 | NA | TGTGCCAGCAGCCAAAACCCGACAGGGAGAGTCACTGAAGCTTTCTTT | CASSQNPTGRVTEAFF
TRBJ1-6 | NA | TRBV19 | NA | TGTGCCAGTAGTATAAGGTACAATTCACCCCTCCACTTT | CASSIRYNSPLHF
TRBJ1-2 | TRBD1 | TRBV24-1 | NA | TGTGCCGCCAGTGACCCACGGACAGGGCCGGGGTATGGCTACACCTTC | CAASDPRTGPGYGYTF
TRBJ1-4 | NA | TRBV5-1 | NA | TGCGCCAGCAGCCTCGGGACGTCAACTAATGAAAAACTGTTTTTT | CASSLGTSTNEKLFF
TRBJ1-3 | NA | TRBV2 | NA | TGTGCCAGCAGTGGTTCCGCAGAGCTACACGGAAACACCATATATTTT | CASSGSAELHGNTIYF
TRBJ2-7 | NA | TRBV6-5 | NA | TGTGCCAGCAGTCCAGGGACACGAGCCTACGAGCAGTACTTC | CASSPGTRAYEQYF
TRBJ1-6 | TRBD1 | TRBV5-1 | NA | TGCGCCAGCAGCTGGGACAGGACAACCTCACCCCTCCACTTT | CASSWDRTTSPLHF
TRBJ2-7 | TRBD2 | TRBV6-5 | NA | TGTGCCAGCAGTTCGGCGGGAGGGGTCGAGCAGTACTTC | CASSSAGGVEQYF
TRBJ1-6 | NA | TRBV6-5 | NA | TGTGCCAGCAGACCCGAGGGCTGGGGACGGTCACCCCTCCACTTT | CASRPEGWGRSPLHF
TRBJ1-2 | NA | TRBV29-1 | NA | TGCAGCGCCTACTGGGTAAACTATGGCTACACCTTC | CSAYWVNYGYTF
TRBJ2-4 | NA | TRBV7-2 | NA | TGTGCCAGCAGCTTAGATCGGCGGGGATGGGAAAACATTCAGTACTTC | CASSLDRRGWENIQYF
TRBJ1-2 | NA | TRBV6-1 | NA | TGTGCCAGCAGTGAAGGTCCCGAGCGAGCTAACTATGGCTACACCTTC | CASSEGPERANYGYTF
TRBJ2-7 | NA | TRBV11-2 | once | TGTGCCAGCAGCACTACGCCCGTGACAGGTTATAGGCCCTACGAGCAGTACTTC | CASSTTPVTGYRPYEQYF
TRBJ2-4 | NA | TRBV5-1 | NA | TGCGCCAGCAGCTTGCAGGACAGCCTAATCAAACCGGGTTCCAAAAACATTCAGTACTTC | CASSLQDSLIKPGSKNIQYF
TRBJ2-7 | TRBD1 | TRBV6-5 | NA | TGTGCCAGCAGTTACTCGATGGACAGGGTGTCCTACGAGCAGTACTTC | CASSYSMDRVSYEQYF
TRBJ1-5 | NA | TRBV15 | NA | TGTGCCACCAGCGGGGACTTCAATCAGCCCCAGCATTTT | CATSGDFNQPQHF
TRBJ2-5 | NA | TRBV11-2 | NA | TGTGCCAGCAGCTCTAGACTAGGGCCCCAGTACTTC | CASSSRLGPQYF
TRBJ2-1 | NA | TRBV7-2 | NA | TGTGCCAGCAGCTCCTCTAGGGACAATGAGCAGTTCTTC | CASSSSRDNEQFF
TRBJ2-5 | NA | TRBV5-1 | NA | TGCGCCAGCAGCTTGAATATCCAAGAGACCCAGTACTTC | CASSLNIQETQYF
TRBJ2-1 | NA | TRBV10-2 | NA | TGCGCCAGCTCAAAGACCTCCTACAATGAGCAGTTCTTC | CASSKTSYNEQFF